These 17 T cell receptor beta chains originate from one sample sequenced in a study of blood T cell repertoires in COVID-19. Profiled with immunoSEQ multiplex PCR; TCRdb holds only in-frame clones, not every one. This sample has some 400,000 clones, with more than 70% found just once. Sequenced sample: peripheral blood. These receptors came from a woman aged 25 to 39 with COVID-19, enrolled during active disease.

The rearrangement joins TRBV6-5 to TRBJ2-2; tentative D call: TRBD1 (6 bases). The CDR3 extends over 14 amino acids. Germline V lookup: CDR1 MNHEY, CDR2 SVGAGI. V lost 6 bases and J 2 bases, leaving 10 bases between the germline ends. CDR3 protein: CASSPGQNTGELFF. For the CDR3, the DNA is TGTGCCAGCAGCCCGGGACAAAACACCGGGGAGCTGTTTTTT.

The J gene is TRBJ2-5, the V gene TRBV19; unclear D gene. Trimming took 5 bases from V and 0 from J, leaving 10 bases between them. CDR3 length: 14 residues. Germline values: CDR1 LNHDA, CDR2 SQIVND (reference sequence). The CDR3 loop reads CASSPRLDQETQYF. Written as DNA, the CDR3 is TGTGCCAGTAGTCCGCGCCTCGACCAAGAGACCCAGTACTTC.

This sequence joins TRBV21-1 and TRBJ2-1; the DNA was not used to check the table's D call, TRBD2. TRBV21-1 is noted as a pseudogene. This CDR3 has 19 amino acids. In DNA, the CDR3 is TGTGCCAGCAGCTCGACTAGCGGGATGGGGGTAAGTGCCATCGATGAGCAGTTCTTC. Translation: CASSSTSGMGVSAIDEQFF.

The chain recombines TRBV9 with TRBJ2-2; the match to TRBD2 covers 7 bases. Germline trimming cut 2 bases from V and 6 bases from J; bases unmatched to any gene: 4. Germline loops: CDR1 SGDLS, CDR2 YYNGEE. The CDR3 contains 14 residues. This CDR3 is CASSVATSPGELFF. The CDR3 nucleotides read TGTGCCAGCAGCGTTGCGACTAGCCCCGGGGAGCTGTTTTTT.

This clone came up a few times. This CDR3 reads CAWAAERNQPQHF. The CDR3 nucleotides read TGTGCCTGGGCAGCGGAGCGCAATCAGCCCCAGCATTTT. V is TRBV30 and J is TRBJ1-5, with D unresolved. The CDR3 sequence is 13 residues long. V was clipped by 5 bases and J by 2 bases, with 10 bases between them. Per the germline V gene, CDR1 is GTSNPN and CDR2 is SVGIG (reference sequence).

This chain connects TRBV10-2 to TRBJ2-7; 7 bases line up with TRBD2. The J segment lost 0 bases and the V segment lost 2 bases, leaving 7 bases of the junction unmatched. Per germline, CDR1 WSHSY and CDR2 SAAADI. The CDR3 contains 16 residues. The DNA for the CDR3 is TGCGCCAGCAGTGAGAATGGGCTAGCGGCCTCCTACGAGCAGTACTTC. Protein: CASSENGLAASYEQYF.

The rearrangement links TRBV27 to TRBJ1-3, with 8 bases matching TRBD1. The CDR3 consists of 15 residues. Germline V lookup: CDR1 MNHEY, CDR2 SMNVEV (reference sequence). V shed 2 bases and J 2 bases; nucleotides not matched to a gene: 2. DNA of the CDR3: TGTGCCAGCAGTTTAGACAGGGGCCCTGGAAACACCATATATTTT. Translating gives CASSLDRGPGNTIYF.

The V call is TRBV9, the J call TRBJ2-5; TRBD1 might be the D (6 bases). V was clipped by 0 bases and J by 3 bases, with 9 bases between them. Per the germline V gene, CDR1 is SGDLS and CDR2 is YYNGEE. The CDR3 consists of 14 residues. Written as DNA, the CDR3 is TGTGCCAGCAGCGTAGAAACAGGGAAAGAGACCCAGTACTTC. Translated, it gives CASSVETGKETQYF.

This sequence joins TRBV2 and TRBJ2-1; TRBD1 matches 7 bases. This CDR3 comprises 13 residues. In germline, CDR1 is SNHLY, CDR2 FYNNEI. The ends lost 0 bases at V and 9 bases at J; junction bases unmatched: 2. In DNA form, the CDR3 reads TGTGCCAGCAGTGAAGCCCGACAGGGTGAGCAGTTCTTC. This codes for CASSEARQGEQFF.

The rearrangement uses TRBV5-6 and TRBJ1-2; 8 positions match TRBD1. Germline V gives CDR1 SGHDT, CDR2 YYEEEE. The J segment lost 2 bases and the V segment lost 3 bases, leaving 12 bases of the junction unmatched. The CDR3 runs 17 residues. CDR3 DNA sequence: TGTGCCAGCAGCTCCTCAACCGGGACAGGAGACAACTATGGCTACACCTTC. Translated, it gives CASSSSTGTGDNYGYTF. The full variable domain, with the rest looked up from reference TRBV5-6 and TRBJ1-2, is DAGVTQSPTHLIKTRGQQVTLRCSPKSGHDTVSWYQQALGQGPQFIFQYYEEEERQRGNFPDRFSGHQFPNYSSELNVNALLLGDSALYLCASSSSTGTGDNYGYTFGSGTRLTVV.

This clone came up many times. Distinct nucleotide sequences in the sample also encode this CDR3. The CDR3, as DNA: TGTGCCAGCAGCTTAGGGTGGGGGGATGAGCAGTTCTTC. This codes for CASSLGWGDEQFF. This chain uses TRBV11-3 with TRBJ2-1; D is possibly TRBD2 (6 bases). The germline V gene encodes CDR1 SGHNT and CDR2 YENEEA. V was cut by 1 base and J by 8 bases, with 9 bases left in between. This CDR3 region has 13 residues.

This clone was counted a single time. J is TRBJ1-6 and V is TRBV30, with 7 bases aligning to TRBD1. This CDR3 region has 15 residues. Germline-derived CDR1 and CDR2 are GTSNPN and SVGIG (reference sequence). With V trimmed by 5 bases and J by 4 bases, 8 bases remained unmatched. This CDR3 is CAWSEGTAYNSPLHF. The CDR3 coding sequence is TGTGCCTGGTCAGAGGGGACAGCTTATAATTCACCCCTCCACTTT.

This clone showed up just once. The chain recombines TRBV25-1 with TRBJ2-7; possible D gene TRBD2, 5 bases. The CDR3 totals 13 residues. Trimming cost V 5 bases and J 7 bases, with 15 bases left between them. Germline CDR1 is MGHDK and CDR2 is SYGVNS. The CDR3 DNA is TGTGCCAGCAGTAGTTCTAGGAGGACGGAGCAGTACTTC. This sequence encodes CASSSSRRTEQYF.

DNA of the CDR3: TGCAGCGTTGAAGATTTGGCAGGGCCCTATGGCTACACCTTC. Its translation: CSVEDLAGPYGYTF. The V gene is TRBV29-1, the J gene TRBJ1-2; D is perhaps TRBD1 (5 bases). CDR3 length: 14 residues. V lost 0 bases, J lost 4 bases, and 12 bases lay in between. Germline V gene sequence: CDR1 SQVTM, CDR2 ANQGSEA.

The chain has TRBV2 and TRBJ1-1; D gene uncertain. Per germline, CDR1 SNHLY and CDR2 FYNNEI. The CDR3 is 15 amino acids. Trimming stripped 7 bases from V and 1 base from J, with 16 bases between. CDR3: CASTAWARTNTEAFF. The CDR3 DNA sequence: TGTGCCAGCACCGCTTGGGCCAGAACGAACACTGAAGCTTTCTTT.

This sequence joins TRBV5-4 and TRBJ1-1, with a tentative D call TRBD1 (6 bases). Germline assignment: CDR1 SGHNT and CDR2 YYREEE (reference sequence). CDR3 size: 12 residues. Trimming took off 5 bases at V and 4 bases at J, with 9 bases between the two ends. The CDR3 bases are TGTGCCAGCAGATTACAGGGCACTGAAGCTTTCTTT. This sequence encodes CASRLQGTEAFF.

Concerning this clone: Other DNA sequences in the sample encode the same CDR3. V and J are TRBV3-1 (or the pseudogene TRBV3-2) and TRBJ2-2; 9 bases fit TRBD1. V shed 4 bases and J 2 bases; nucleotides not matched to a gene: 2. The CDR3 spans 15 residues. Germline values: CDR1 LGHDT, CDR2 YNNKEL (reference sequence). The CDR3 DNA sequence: TGTGCCAGCAGCCGGGGACAGGGCAACACCGGGGAGCTGTTTTTT. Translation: CASSRGQGNTGELFF.